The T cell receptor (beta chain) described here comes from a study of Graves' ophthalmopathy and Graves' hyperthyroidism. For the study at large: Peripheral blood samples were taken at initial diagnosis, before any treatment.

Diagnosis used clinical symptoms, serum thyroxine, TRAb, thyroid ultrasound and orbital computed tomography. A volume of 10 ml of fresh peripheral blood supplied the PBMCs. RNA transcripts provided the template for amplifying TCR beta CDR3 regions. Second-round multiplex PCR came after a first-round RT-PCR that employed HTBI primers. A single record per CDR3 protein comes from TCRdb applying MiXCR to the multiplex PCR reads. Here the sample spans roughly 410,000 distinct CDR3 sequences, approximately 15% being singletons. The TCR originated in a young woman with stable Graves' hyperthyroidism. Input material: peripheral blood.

The CDR3 nucleotides are TGCAGCGTTGAAGACCTCTCACTAGCCAAAAACATTCAGTACTTC. It encodes CSVEDLSLAKNIQYF. The chain links TRBV29-1 to TRBJ2-4; D not certain. In germline, CDR1 is SQVTM, CDR2 ANQGSEA. V dropped 0 bases and J dropped 0 bases, with 9 bases sitting between them. The CDR3 consists of 15 residues.